This entry lists 8 T cell receptor beta chains sequenced from one sample in a study of control samples from healthy donors and cancer patients. The method was immunoSEQ multiplex PCR; TCRdb's version includes in-frame clones alone and lacks a portion of them. The sample consists of approximately 110,000 clones, just over 90% of them appearing once. Sequencing was carried out using blood. All receptors derive from a woman aged 18-35 years in good health.

V usage is TRBV6-5 and J usage is TRBJ2-5; perhaps TRBD1 as D (5 bases). Germline-derived CDR1 and CDR2 are MNHEY and SVGAGI. This CDR3 has 15 residues. Trimming shortened V by 0 bases and J by 2 bases, and 10 bases separated the two germline ends. The CDR3 is CASSYSQVTQETQYF. Here the CDR3 DNA reads TGTGCCAGCAGTTACTCACAGGTTACTCAAGAGACCCAGTACTTC.

V usage is TRBV7-3 and J usage is TRBJ2-1; TRBD2 agrees at 8 bases. The V gene's germline CDR1 is SGHTA and CDR2 FQGTGA. V lost 5 bases, J lost 5 bases, and 8 bases stayed unmatched. This CDR3 region has 15 residues. The CDR3 loop is CASSRQRGPDNEQFF. Here the CDR3 DNA reads TGTGCCAGCAGCCGCCAGCGGGGGCCCGACAATGAGCAGTTCTTC.

V is TRBV10-3 and J is TRBJ2-3; TRBD2 is a possible D gene (5 bases). In germline, CDR1 is ENHRY, CDR2 SYGVKD. CDR3 length: 15 residues. Trimming shortened V by 3 bases and J by 1 base, and 11 bases separated the two germline ends. The CDR3 sequence: CAISEGGSGTDTQYF. As DNA, the CDR3 is TGTGCCATCAGTGAAGGTGGGAGCGGCACAGATACGCAGTATTTT.

V usage is TRBV19 and J usage is TRBJ1-2; weak D call: TRBD1 (5 bases). V was shortened by 6 bases and J by 0 bases, with 8 bases between the two germline ends. The CDR3 loop spans 13 amino acids. CDR1 and CDR2 (germline): LNHDA, SQIVND (reference sequence). The CDR3 protein is CASSRTTNYGYTF. CDR3 DNA: TGTGCCAGTAGCCGGACAACTAACTATGGCTACACCTTC.

The chain uses TRBV28 and TRBJ2-6, with no clear D. The germline gives CDR1 MDHEN, CDR2 SYDVKM. The V gene lost 5 bases and the J gene lost 2 bases, with 13 bases spanning the gap. There are 16 residues in the CDR3. CDR3 coding DNA: TGTGCCAGCAGTCACCCAGACCGACCTGGGGCCAACGTCCTGACTTTC. Amino acid sequence: CASSHPDRPGANVLTF.

The J gene is TRBJ2-1, the V gene TRBV15; TRBD2 might be the D (6 bases). This CDR3 spans 16 amino acids. Trimming stripped 6 bases from V and 6 bases from J, with 21 bases between. CDR1 and CDR2 (germline): LNHNV, YYDKDF (reference sequence). CDR3 protein: CATSPHAGGGGNEQFF. The CDR3 region has the DNA TGTGCCACCAGTCCTCACGCCGGGGGAGGAGGCAATGAGCAGTTCTTC.

The chain employs TRBV2 and TRBJ1-2; 9 nucleotides match TRBD1. Per germline, CDR1 SNHLY and CDR2 FYNNEI. V gave up 8 bases and J gave up 3 bases; unmatched junction bases: 16. The CDR3 runs to 17 residues. CDR3 sequence: CASCKTGTGCRDYGYTF. The CDR3, as DNA: TGTGCCAGCTGTAAAACCGGGACAGGGTGTCGGGACTATGGCTACACCTTC.

This clone was counted a single time. This chain links TRBV5-4 with TRBJ1-1; 11 bases match TRBD1. Germline V lookup: CDR1 SGHNT, CDR2 YYREEE (reference sequence). This CDR3 is 15 amino acids long. V lost 4 bases and J lost 4; bases outside the gene matches: 6. The CDR3 bases are TGTGCCAGCAGCCCTGGTGGGACAGGGGGCACTGAAGCTTTCTTT. Translated: CASSPGGTGGTEAFF.